This TCR beta chain was recorded in a study of T cells in Graves' hyperthyroidism and ophthalmopathy (dated by TCRdb to about 2019). About the investigation overall: Peripheral blood was sampled at the time of initial diagnosis, prior to any treatment. To identify distinguishing TCR V-J signatures, a discovery cohort of 90 to 100 patients was used, comprising 40 to 45 with Graves' ophthalmopathy and around 60 with stable Graves' hyperthyroidism. Prospective prediction of ophthalmopathy was tested in an independent validation cohort consisting of roughly 20 hyperthyroidism patients and around 16 patients who later progressed to ophthalmopathy. The roughly 91 discovery patients were randomly split 7:3 into training and test sets. The study also compared thyroid tissue and blood T-cell repertoires from several Graves' hyperthyroidism patients. After blood sampling, hyperthyroidism patients were treated with methimazole at a starting dose of 30 mg daily, and ophthalmopathy patients were treated with high-dose intravenous methylprednisolone. The paper reports TCR Vbeta CDR3 sequencing of more than 120 peripheral blood samples: approximately 43 ophthalmopathy, some 80 hyperthyroidism and around 17 progressor patients.

This clonotype was counted a few times. There is no known antigen for this receptor. Base qualities are not recorded, but no much larger clone differs from it by a single base. Beyond this particular receptor, the publication reports: Most expanded thyroid clonotypes (frequency above 0.001) were also detected in blood, a finding suggesting that blood repertoires may reflect thyroid immune responses. A model built on a 13 V-J signature distinguished ophthalmopathy from stable hyperthyroidism, reaching approximately 89% sensitivity and 81% to 83% specificity in cross-validation and 80%/75% in testing. No statistical method was used to set the sample size in advance, and investigators knew the group allocation. In validation, the model predicted progression to ophthalmopathy with approximately 70% sensitivity and approximately 78% specificity, a median of roughly seven months before onset.

A distance of 20 bases separates the germline ends of V and J, which lose 2 bases and 1 base respectively. The CDR3 spans 19 residues, from the cysteine through the phenylalanine. Just CDR3 DNA is preserved here, 57 bases in frame from base 1. CDR1 and CDR2 were assigned from the germline V gene as MGHDK and SYGVNS. The TCR beta CDR3 regions were amplified from RNA transcripts. A first-round RT-PCR of the TCR CDR3 used the HTBI primer set with the Qiagen OneStep RT-PCR kit. The libraries were constructed in a second round of multiplex PCR and then size-selected and purified. The libraries were sequenced on an Illumina HiSeq2000 using paired-end 100 bp reads. The paper's data handling went like this. SOAPnuke was used to process the raw data, removing reads that contained adapters or uncalled bases, had a mean Phred below 15, or lacked an exact match to the constant primer or identifier. COPE v1.2.5 was used to merge high-quality paired reads, and clonotypes were defined as unique nucleotide sequences. MiTCR v1.1 was used to align clonotypes to the IMGT TRBV, TRBD and TRBJ reference segments. Analysis was restricted to V-J combinations with a frequency above 0.0001, which covered over 98% of repertoires. The TCS score was defined as F50 (clonal expansion) divided by E x V (chaos), with BLOSUM62-based TCRdist calculated between CDR3 peptides within each V-J. Welch's t-statistics and random forest reduced several hundred V-J features to 10 to 15, which were used in a naive Bayes classifier (R e1071). The public reads were quality trimmed at Q25 with fastp and then assembled into clones with MiXCR by TCRdb, keeping productive beta chains. Entries are consolidated by CDR3 protein sequence, retaining the most common genes and DNA. The V and J calls and clone size come from TCRdb's table, not from the authors' own analysis. The sample table holds 550,000 to 800,000 distinct CDR3 sequences, of which 16% were seen once. Clones ranked in the top ten supply roughly 8% of the sample.

A patient counted as having stable Graves' hyperthyroidism if no progression to ophthalmopathy occurred over 18 months of follow-up. Hyperthyroidism patients were newly diagnosed, with disease duration under 2 months, and aged 18 to 65 years. Patients with uncontrolled infections, other autoimmune diseases, pregnancy or lactation were excluded. Diagnoses were based on clinical symptoms, serum thyroxine and TRAb, thyroid ultrasound and orbital computed tomography. PBMCs were isolated from 8 to 10 ml of fresh peripheral blood by Ficoll-Paque density gradient centrifugation. Total RNA was extracted using Trizol reagent, and RNA quality was assessed on an Agilent 2100 Bioanalyzer.

The receptor's source is a man younger than 35 with Graves' hyperthyroidism. This receptor chain uses TRBV25-1 and TRBJ2-2; 6 matching bases give a weak D call of TRBD2. Sequences were obtained from blood. The sequence in DNA is TGTGCCAGCAGTGAAAACGGGAGCGGGCCGGGGCGGAACACCGGGGAGCTGTTTTTT. This sequence encodes CASSENGSGPGRNTGELFF.